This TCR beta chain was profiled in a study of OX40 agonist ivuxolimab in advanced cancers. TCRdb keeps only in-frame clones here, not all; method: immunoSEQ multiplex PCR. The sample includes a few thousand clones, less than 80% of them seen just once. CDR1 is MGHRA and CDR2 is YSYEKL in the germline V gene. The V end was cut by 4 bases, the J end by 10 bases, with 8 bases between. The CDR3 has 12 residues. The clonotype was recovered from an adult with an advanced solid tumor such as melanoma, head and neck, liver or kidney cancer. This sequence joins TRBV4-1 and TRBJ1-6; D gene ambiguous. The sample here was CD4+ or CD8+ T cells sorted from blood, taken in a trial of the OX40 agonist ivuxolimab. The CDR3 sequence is CASSLSYSPLHF. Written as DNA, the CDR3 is TGCGCCAGCAGCCTCTCGTACTCACCCCTCCACTTT.